These 10 T cell receptor beta chains were all obtained from the same sample, sequenced in a study of OX40 agonist ivuxolimab in advanced cancers. Clones were sequenced by immunoSEQ multiplex PCR, and TCRdb holds only the in-frame ones, with some missing. Here the sample spans fewer than 100,000 clones, around 80% being singletons. The sequences come from CD4+ or CD8+ T cells sorted from blood, collected in a trial of the OX40 agonist ivuxolimab. These TCRs come from an adult with an advanced solid tumor such as melanoma, head and neck, liver or kidney cancer.

This clone was seen only a few times. The genes are TRBV18 and TRBJ2-1; D remains ambiguous. Per the germline V gene, CDR1 is KGHSH and CDR2 is LQKENI. The CDR3 length is 14 residues. Trimming shortened V by 1 base and J by 3 bases, and 7 bases separated the two germline ends. The chain's CDR3 is CASSPQRNYNEQFF. CDR3 bases: TGTGCCAGCTCACCACAACGAAACTACAATGAGCAGTTCTTC.

The V and J genes are TRBV7-9 and TRBJ2-1; a possible D gene is TRBD2 (7 bases). Trimming shortened V by 6 bases and J by 6 bases, and 21 bases separated the two germline ends. This CDR3 has 16 amino acids. CDR1 SEHNR and CDR2 FQNEAQ come from the germline V gene (reference sequence). The CDR3 spells CASSPGGGLAGNEQFF. The CDR3 nucleotides read TGTGCCAGCAGTCCGGGGGGCGGATTAGCGGGCAATGAGCAGTTCTTC.

The V and J genes are TRBV11-2 and TRBJ1-5, with 7 bases matching TRBD1. V gave up 1 base and J gave up 3 bases; unmatched junction bases: 6. There are 16 residues in the CDR3. The germline CDR1 and CDR2 sequences are SGHAT and FQNNGV. CDR3 nucleotides: TGTGCCAGCAGCTTAGGAGGGACAGTGAACAATCAGCCCCAGCATTTT. As protein: CASSLGGTVNNQPQHF.

The chain has TRBV7-9 and TRBJ2-1; 9 bases line up with TRBD2. With 0 bases clipped from V and 8 bases from J, the junction kept 11 bases outside the gene matches. This CDR3 is 17 amino acids long. CDR1 and CDR2 (germline): SEHNR, FQNEAQ (reference sequence). The CDR3 sequence: CASSLAVVAGVKDEQFF. The CDR3 nucleotides are TGTGCCAGCAGCTTAGCGGTGGTAGCGGGAGTCAAGGATGAGCAGTTCTTC. The whole variable domain, filled in from reference TRBV7-9 and TRBJ2-1, reads DTGVSQNPRHKITKRGQNVTFRCDPISEHNRLYWYRQTLGQGPEFLTYFQNEAQLEKSRLLSDRFSAERPKGSFSTLEIQRTEQGDSAMYLCASSLAVVAGVKDEQFFGPGTRLTVL.

This clone came up a few times. The chain joins TRBV5-6 to TRBJ1-1; 7 bases match TRBD1. V was pared by 7 bases and J by 1 base, with 7 bases of the junction left unmatched. CDR3 size: 14 residues. Germline V gene data show CDR1 as SGHDT and CDR2 as YYEEEE. This CDR3 is CASVQTGRNTEAFF. The CDR3 nucleotides read TGTGCCAGCGTCCAGACAGGGAGGAACACTGAAGCTTTCTTT.

Worth noting for this clone: The same CDR3 also results from other DNA sequences found in this sample. The rearrangement joins TRBV30 to TRBJ1-4, with TRBD1 matching over 7 bases. V gave up 0 bases and J gave up 6 bases; unmatched junction bases: 4. Germline loops: CDR1 GTSNPN, CDR2 SVGIG (reference sequence). The CDR3 runs to 14 residues. The CDR3 sequence: CAWSVGQLHEKLFF. For the CDR3, the DNA is TGTGCCTGGAGTGTGGGACAGCTGCATGAAAAACTGTTTTTT.

J is TRBJ2-1 and V is TRBV15; D gene unclear. Per germline, CDR1 LNHNV and CDR2 YYDKDF (reference sequence). The CDR3 is made up of 14 amino acids. V was trimmed by 4 bases and J by 4 bases, leaving 11 bases between them. CDR3 sequence (DNA): TGTGCCACCAGCATAGACATAAAATACAATGAGCAGTTCTTC. This encodes CATSIDIKYNEQFF.

This rearrangement joins TRBV5-1 to TRBJ1-1, with D perhaps matching TRBD1 (6 bases). CDR1 is SGHRS, CDR2 YFSETQ, per germline. There are 12 residues in the CDR3. V dropped 4 bases and J dropped 11 bases, with 15 bases sitting between them. The CDR3 region has the DNA TGCGCCAGCAGCATCGAACAGGGCCCCGCTTTCTTT. It specifies CASSIEQGPAFF.

This rearrangement joins TRBV4-1 to TRBJ2-3; TRBD2 agrees at 10 bases. V dropped 0 bases and J dropped 0; count of bases not matched to a gene: 3. The V gene's germline CDR1 is MGHRA and CDR2 YSYEKL. This CDR3 region has 17 residues. CDR3 residues: CASSQDRTSGSTDTQYF. The CDR3 coding sequence is TGCGCCAGCAGCCAAGACCGGACTAGCGGAAGCACAGATACGCAGTATTTT.

This clone has only one observation. The chain links TRBV11-3 to TRBJ2-5; D is uncertain. Trimming pared 1 base from V and 2 bases from J, leaving 8 bases between. There are 14 residues in the CDR3. Germline CDR1 is SGHNT and CDR2 is YENEEA. DNA of the CDR3: TGTGCCAGCAGCTTAGGGGCTCAGCAAGAGACCCAGTACTTC. Its translation is CASSLGAQQETQYF.